This T cell receptor (beta chain) was sequenced during a study of cytomegalovirus exposure and HLA in healthy donors. Study-wide context: Out of 170 million or so T cells, an earlier analysis found 117 million unique TCR beta sequences in total. Notes on the study in general: Reported results showed that the classifier diagnosed cytomegalovirus status with high specificity and sensitivity.

In the PCR, 60 Vbeta and 13 Jbeta primers were used. Assay: immunoSEQ multiplex PCR; the TCRdb copy retains only in-frame clones and omits some. The table includes 100,000 or so clones, 70% to 90% detected once. Points on this clone: Its antigen is unknown.

The germline V gene has CDR1 SGHTA and CDR2 FQGNSA. J gave up 1 base and V 2 bases, and 3 bases lay outside the gene matches. The CDR3 contains 15 residues. Sequencing was done on a sample of PBMCs. The receptor was isolated from a man in his late teens or twenties in good health and CMV-seronegative. The chain has TRBV7-2 and TRBJ2-7; TRBD2 matches at 9 bases. CDR3 sequence: CASSLPRGGSYEQYF. CDR3 DNA: TGTGCCAGCAGCTTACCGCGGGGGGGATCCTACGAGCAGTACTTC.